Listed below are T cell receptor beta chains from one sample, sequenced in a study of early T cells in non-severe SARS-CoV-2 infection. TCRdb fed the 5' RACE reads into MiXCR, producing one record per CDR3 protein. The repertoire has some 58,000 distinct CDR3 sequences, 11% of them found once; the top ten carry just under 3%. Here the sequenced sample was whole blood, taken at baseline. The receptors derive from an adult who was a healthcare worker with PCR-confirmed SARS-CoV-2 infection or an uninfected control (not recorded which). The CDR3 runs from the conserved cysteine through the conserved F or W. D genes are given only for firm matches. Some rows have no size entry. The others give once, few or many, or a class for an expanded clone.

D,size,J,V,CDR3,DNA
.,many,TRBJ1-1,TRBV28,CASSFPSPSFGVQRVTEAFF,TGTGCCAGCAGTTTTCCGTCTCCTTCTTTCGGGGTCCAAAGGGTCACTGAAGCTTTCTTT
.,.,TRBJ2-1,TRBV29-1,CSVRRASSYNEQFF,TGCAGCGTTAGGCGGGCGAGCTCCTACAATGAGCAGTTCTTC
.,.,TRBJ2-4,TRBV19,CASSKDGIGQNIQYF,TGTGCCAGTAGTAAAGACGGGATAGGCCAAAACATTCAGTACTTC
.,few,TRBJ1-5,TRBV9,CASSVEQGRNSNQPQHF,TGTGCCAGCAGCGTAGAACAGGGAAGAAATAGCAATCAGCCCCAGCATTTT
.,many,TRBJ1-6,TRBV7-9,CASSLGGEAPPHF,TGTGCCAGCAGCTTGGGCGGGGAGGCCCCCCCCCACTTT
.,.,TRBJ1-1,TRBV6-5,CASSDIQGLAFF,TGTGCCAGCAGTGATATACAGGGCTTAGCTTTCTTT
.,medium-sized,TRBJ1-4,TRBV9,CASSVGSGFFNEKLFF,TGTGCCAGCAGCGTAGGATCAGGGTTCTTTAATGAAAAACTGTTTTTT
TRBD2,few,TRBJ2-7,TRBV11-2,CASSSPGLAGGHPHYEQYF,TGTGCCAGCAGCTCGCCGGGACTAGCGGGGGGTCATCCCCACTACGAGCAGTACTTC
TRBD1,.,TRBJ2-1,TRBV29-1,CSVVGDRGYNEQFF,TGCAGCGTTGTGGGGGACAGGGGCTACAATGAGCAGTTCTTC
.,.,TRBJ2-4,TRBV19,CASSPAGSVKNIQYF,TGTGCCAGTAGTCCCGCCGGGAGTGTCAAAAACATTCAGTACTTC
.,.,TRBJ2-5,TRBV11-2,CASSVTRSVAETQYF,TGTGCCAGCAGCGTAACCCGAAGCGTGGCAGAGACCCAGTACTTC
.,many,TRBJ1-3,TRBV5-8,CASSFGNAGSTGNTIYF,TGTGCCAGCAGCTTTGGAAATGCGGGTTCTACTGGAAACACCATATATTTT
.,many,TRBJ2-3,TRBV11-2,CASSLPTRDTQYF,TGTGCCAGCAGCTTACCTACACGGGATACGCAGTATTTT
.,.,TRBJ2-3,TRBV29-1,CAGRLHTDTQYF,TGCGCCGGTAGGCTACACACAGATACGCAGTATTTT
TRBD1,many,TRBJ2-5,TRBV9,CASSVGDRQNQETQYF,TGTGCCAGCAGCGTAGGGGACAGGCAAAACCAAGAGACCCAGTACTTC
.,many,TRBJ2-5,TRBV10-1,CASSTDGETQYF,TGCGCCAGCAGTACCGACGGCGAGACCCAGTACTTC
.,.,TRBJ2-5,TRBV5-4,CVSSVYQETQYF,TGTGTCAGCAGCGTGTACCAAGAGACCCAGTACTTC
TRBD1,many,TRBJ1-2,TRBV4-3,CASSQNRGKVYGYTF,TGCGCCAGCAGCCAGAACAGGGGTAAAGTATATGGCTACACCTTC
TRBD2,few,TRBJ2-2,TRBV11-2,CASSPGLAGGRELFF,TGTGCCAGCAGCCCGGGACTAGCGGGGGGCCGGGAGCTGTTTTTT
TRBD2,.,TRBJ2-7,TRBV4-3,CASSQDWGTSGINEQYF,TGCGCCAGCAGCCAAGATTGGGGGACTAGCGGAATCAACGAGCAGTACTTC
TRBD2,.,TRBJ2-7,TRBV6-2/TRBV6-3,CASSYLPTSAFSYEQYF,TGTGCCAGCAGTTACCTTCCGACTAGCGCCTTCTCCTACGAGCAGTACTTC
TRBD2,once,TRBJ2-2,TRBV4-2,CASSRRTGGGTTNTGELFF,TGTGCCAGCAGCCGACGGACTGGCGGGGGAACTACGAACACCGGGGAGCTGTTTTTT
.,few,TRBJ2-7,TRBV7-6,CASSPHSGGYEQYF,TGTGCCAGCAGCCCCCACTCCGGGGGATACGAGCAGTACTTC
.,few,TRBJ1-1,TRBV9,CASSPAGQHEAFF,TGTGCCAGCAGCCCCGCAGGACAGCATGAAGCTTTCTTT
.,few,TRBJ2-1,TRBV4-3,CASSQVVRDNEQFF,TGCGCCAGCAGCCAGGTGGTGAGGGACAATGAGCAGTTCTTC
TRBD2,few,TRBJ2-5,TRBV11-2,CASRLAGGPETQYF,TGTGCCAGCAGACTAGCGGGGGGGCCAGAGACCCAGTACTTC
TRBD2,few,TRBJ2-3,TRBV11-2,CASSQKGLAGELDTQYF,TGTGCCAGCAGTCAGAAGGGACTAGCGGGGGAGTTGGATACGCAGTATTTT
.,.,TRBJ2-5,TRBV2,CALADGKTQYF,TGTGCCCTAGCTGACGGGAAGACCCAGTACTTC
.,few,TRBJ2-2,TRBV4-3,CASSQPSGTMNTGELFF,TGCGCCAGCAGCCAACCCTCCGGGACGATGAACACCGGGGAGCTGTTTTTT
TRBD2,many,TRBJ2-7,TRBV4-2,CASSQVAGGDEQYF,TGTGCCAGCAGCCAAGTGGCGGGGGGCGACGAGCAGTACTTC
.,many,TRBJ2-7,TRBV20-1,CSASQGSSYEQYF,TGCAGTGCTAGTCAGGGAAGCTCCTACGAGCAGTACTTC
.,many,TRBJ2-5,TRBV6-5,CASNGAGRRGETQYF,TGTGCCAGCAATGGGGCGGGGAGGAGGGGAGAGACCCAGTACTTC
.,.,TRBJ1-2,TRBV20-1,CSARGGEGYGYTF,TGCAGTGCTAGGGGGGGAGAAGGCTATGGCTACACCTTC
.,.,TRBJ2-7,TRBV6-6,CASSYSEILREQYF,TGTGCCAGCAGTTACTCGGAGATCTTGAGGGAGCAGTACTTC
.,few,TRBJ1-1,TRBV5-6,CASSFRGGTEAFF,TGTGCCAGCAGCTTTAGGGGCGGGACTGAAGCTTTCTTT